What follows are 22 T cell receptor beta chains derived from one specimen sequenced in a study of T cell responses to AZD1222 COVID-19 vaccine. The repertoire was sequenced with immunoSEQ multiplex PCR; TCRdb's copy has only in-frame clones and lacks some. The sample holds approximately 110,000 clones, approximately 90% seen once. Sequencing was performed on peripheral blood, taken 28 days after the second AZD1222 dose. The receptor source for this set is an adult who received the AZD1222 COVID-19 vaccine.

This rearrangement joins TRBV6-5 to TRBJ2-7, with D perhaps given as TRBD1 or TRBD2 (7 bases each). V lost 10 bases and J lost 2, with 12 bases in between. This CDR3 spans 12 amino acids. CDR1 and CDR2 (germline): MNHEY, SVGAGI. For the CDR3, the DNA is TGTGCCACCAGGGGGGGTACCTACGAGCAGTACTTC. It encodes CATRGGTYEQYF.

The rearrangement links TRBV6-5 to TRBJ1-1; D is unresolved. Germline lookup yields CDR1 MNHEY and CDR2 SVGAGI. The CDR3 extends over 13 amino acids. V lost 7 bases, J lost 5 bases, and 14 bases lay in between. The CDR3 reads CASTQDRRTEAFF. The CDR3 bases are TGTGCCAGCACCCAGGATAGGAGGACTGAAGCTTTCTTT.

This sequence joins TRBV12-2 and TRBJ2-7; the DNA was not used to check the table's D call, TRBD2. TRBV12-2 is reported as a pseudogene. CDR3 length: 17 amino acids. DNA of the CDR3: TGTGCAAGTCGCTTAGCCCCACCAAGCGGGGAACAATACGAGCAGTACTTC. Encoded protein: CASRLAPPSGEQYEQYF.

This clone appeared a single time. The chain has TRBV7-8 and TRBJ2-1, with D unresolved. Per the germline V gene, CDR1 is SGHVS and CDR2 is FQNEAQ. The CDR3 consists of 11 residues. The ends were cut back, 3 bases at V and 9 bases at J, with 6 bases in the middle. The CDR3 spells CASSFKVEQFF. The CDR3 DNA reads TGTGCCAGCAGCTTTAAAGTTGAGCAGTTCTTC.

The CDR3 DNA follows: TGTGCCAGCAGTGAACTCCGACAGTACTCCTACGAGCAGTACTTC. This gives the protein CASSELRQYSYEQYF. The J gene is TRBJ2-7, the V gene TRBV2; weak D call: TRBD1 (5 bases). Germline-derived CDR1 and CDR2 are SNHLY and FYNNEI. The CDR3 sequence is 15 residues long. Trimming pared 2 bases from V and 0 bases from J, leaving 11 bases between.

This chain uses TRBV5-1 with TRBJ1-1, with 11 bases matching TRBD1. CDR1 SGHRS and CDR2 YFSETQ come from the germline V gene. The CDR3 spans 16 residues. With 1 base clipped from V and 5 bases from J, the junction kept 7 bases outside the gene matches. CDR3 bases: TGCGCCAGCAGCTTGTCAGGACAGGGGGCGATGACTGAAGCTTTCTTT. It is translated as CASSLSGQGAMTEAFF.

The rearrangement uses TRBV27 and TRBJ1-2, with 11 bases lining up with TRBD1. In germline, CDR1 is MNHEY, CDR2 SMNVEV (reference sequence). The CDR3 length is 13 residues. V lost 6 bases to trimming and J lost 8 bases; unmatched junction nucleotides: 5. The CDR3 DNA reads TGTGCCAGCAGAGGGGACAGGGGGTACGGCTACACCTTC. Translated, it gives CASRGDRGYGYTF.

J is TRBJ2-5 and V is TRBV4-1; 7 nucleotides match TRBD1. Germline V gene lookup returns CDR1 MGHRA and CDR2 YSYEKL. V shed 0 bases and J 6 bases; nucleotides not matched to a gene: 7. This CDR3 region has 15 residues. The CDR3 loop reads CASSQDDRESQTQYF. The DNA for the CDR3 is TGCGCCAGCAGCCAAGACGACAGGGAGTCTCAGACCCAGTACTTC.

The chain joins TRBV19 to TRBJ2-5, with 8 positions matching TRBD1. After removal of 6 bases from V and 2 bases from J, the junction contained 11 bases not matched to a gene. Germline V CDR1 and CDR2: LNHDA, SQIVND (reference sequence). The CDR3 is 16 residues long. The CDR3 region is CASRRTQGAGQETQYF. For the CDR3, the DNA is TGTGCCAGTAGGCGTACCCAGGGGGCTGGGCAAGAGACCCAGTACTTC.

The chain links TRBV7-8 to TRBJ2-7, with D unclear. The CDR3 consists of 14 residues. Per germline, CDR1 SGHVS and CDR2 FQNEAQ. V lost 7 bases to trimming and J lost 4 bases, with 17 bases between them. The CDR3 DNA reads TGTGCCAGCACAGAACCGGGCAGAAAATACGAGCAGTACTTC. Translation gives CASTEPGRKYEQYF.

The V gene is TRBV27, the J gene TRBJ2-7; D is perhaps TRBD2 (6 bases). Germline values: CDR1 MNHEY, CDR2 SMNVEV (reference sequence). CDR3 size: 15 residues. Trimming shortened V by 3 bases and J by 3 bases, and 15 bases separated the two germline ends. As DNA, the CDR3 is TGTGCCAGCAGTTTGGGGGGTGCCGGCTACTACGAGCAGTACTTC. Its translation is CASSLGGAGYYEQYF.

The chain carries TRBV28 and TRBJ1-5; perhaps TRBD1 as D (6 bases). This CDR3 is built from 14 residues. Trimming stripped 10 bases from V and 8 bases from J, with 21 bases between. Germline V lookup: CDR1 MDHEN, CDR2 SYDVKM. This CDR3 reads CANQGRGGSKPQHF. The CDR3 coding sequence is TGTGCCAACCAGGGGAGGGGGGGAAGCAAGCCCCAGCATTTT.

The chain couples TRBV5-1 to TRBJ1-5; D is unresolved. CDR1 and CDR2 (germline): SGHRS, YFSETQ. This CDR3 is built from 15 residues. Trimming removed 4 bases at V and 1 base at J, with 12 bases between. The CDR3 DNA reads TGCGCCAGCAGCGAATCAGGAGCGAGCAATCAGCCCCAGCATTTT. Residues: CASSESGASNQPQHF.

This clone has a single count. V is TRBV2 and J is TRBJ2-5, with TRBD2 as a possible D gene (6 bases). V lost 4 bases to trimming and J lost 9 bases, with 15 bases between them. The CDR3 is 13 residues long. The germline V gene encodes CDR1 SNHLY and CDR2 FYNNEI. For the CDR3, the DNA is TGTGCCAGCAGTGGTAATAGGGGAGGTGCCCAGTACTTC. Residues: CASSGNRGGAQYF.

This chain links TRBV10-3 with TRBJ2-5; D may match TRBD1 or TRBD2 (6 bases each). CDR1 is ENHRY, CDR2 SYGVKD, per germline. This CDR3 has 13 residues. Trimming took off 4 bases at V and 3 bases at J, with 9 bases between the two ends. The CDR3 nucleotides read TGTGCCATCAGTGGGGGGGCAGAAGAGACCCAGTACTTC. The encoded protein is CAISGGAEETQYF.

The chain has TRBV6-6 and TRBJ1-4; D call uncertain. There are 14 residues in the CDR3. V was trimmed by 6 bases and J by 8 bases, leaving 16 bases between them. The V gene's germline CDR1 is MNHNY and CDR2 SVGAGI (reference sequence). The CDR3 nucleotides read TGTGCCAGCAGACCGGGCCACCGTTGGGAAAAACTGTTTTTT. It codes for CASRPGHRWEKLFF.

In its sample, this clone was seen once. The gene calls are TRBV4-2 and TRBJ2-7; D is perhaps TRBD1 (5 bases). This CDR3 is 14 amino acids long. V gave up 3 bases and J gave up 9 bases, with 18 bases separating them. Germline assignment: CDR1 LGHNA and CDR2 YNFKEQ. Here the CDR3 DNA reads TGTGCCAGCAGCCAGGTCCAGGGTGGGGCTCGGCAGTACTTC. Its translation: CASSQVQGGARQYF.

This clone was counted once. The chain links TRBV7-9 to TRBJ2-3, with D possibly matching TRBD1 (7 bases). The CDR3 extends over 12 amino acids. Per the germline V gene, CDR1 is SEHNR and CDR2 is FQNEAQ (reference sequence). Trimming left V 9 bases short and J 5 bases short, with 12 bases between. CDR3 amino acids: CASRQGGDTQYF. The CDR3 coding sequence is TGTGCCAGTAGACAGGGAGGAGATACGCAGTATTTT.

The V gene is TRBV5-6, the J gene TRBJ1-6; D gene unclear. With 4 bases removed from V and 4 bases from J, the gap between germline ends came to 12 bases. The CDR3 extends over 15 amino acids. CDR1 and CDR2 (germline): SGHDT, YYEEEE. The CDR3, as DNA: TGTGCCAGCAGCGCGGGGATCTCTTATAATTCACCCCTCCACTTT. Encoded protein: CASSAGISYNSPLHF.

This clone was seen once. The chain recombines TRBV14 with TRBJ2-3, with D perhaps given as TRBD1 or TRBD2 (5 bases each). The CDR3 sequence is 16 residues long. In germline, CDR1 is SGHDN, CDR2 FVKESK. Trimming took 1 base from V and 1 from J, leaving 12 bases between them. CDR3 sequence reads: CASSQGGELGTDTQYF. The CDR3 DNA sequence: TGTGCCAGCAGCCAAGGAGGGGAATTGGGCACAGATACGCAGTATTTT.

The V call is TRBV6-5, the J call TRBJ1-2, with D uncertain. CDR1 and CDR2 (germline): MNHEY, SVGAGI. This CDR3 region has 12 residues. V was clipped by 4 bases and J by 8 bases, with 11 bases between them. This CDR3 reads CASSFRSGGYTF. In nucleotides, the CDR3 is TGTGCCAGCAGTTTTCGAAGCGGAGGCTACACCTTC.

The CDR3 sequence is CASSEGMTYNSPLHF. In DNA, the CDR3 is TGCGCCAGCAGTGAAGGCATGACTTATAATTCACCCCTCCACTTT. The chain is built from TRBV10-2 and TRBJ1-6; D gene unclear. The V gene lost 3 bases and the J gene lost 4 bases, with 10 bases spanning the gap. This CDR3 has 15 residues. Germline CDR1 reads WSHSY; CDR2 reads SAAADI.